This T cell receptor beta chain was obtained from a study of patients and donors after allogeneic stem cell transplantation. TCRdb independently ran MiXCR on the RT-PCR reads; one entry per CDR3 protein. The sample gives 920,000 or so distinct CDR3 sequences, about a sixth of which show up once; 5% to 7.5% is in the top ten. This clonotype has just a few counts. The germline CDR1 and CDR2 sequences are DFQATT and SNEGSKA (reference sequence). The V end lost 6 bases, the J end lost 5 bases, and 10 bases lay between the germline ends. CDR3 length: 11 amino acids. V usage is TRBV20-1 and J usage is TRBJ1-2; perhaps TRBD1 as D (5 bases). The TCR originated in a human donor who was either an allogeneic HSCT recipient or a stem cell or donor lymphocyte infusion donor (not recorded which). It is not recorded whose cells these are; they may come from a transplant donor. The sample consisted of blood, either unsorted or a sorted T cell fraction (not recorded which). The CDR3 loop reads CSAGDGYGYTF. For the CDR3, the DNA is TGCAGTGCGGGGGACGGGTATGGCTACACCTTC.